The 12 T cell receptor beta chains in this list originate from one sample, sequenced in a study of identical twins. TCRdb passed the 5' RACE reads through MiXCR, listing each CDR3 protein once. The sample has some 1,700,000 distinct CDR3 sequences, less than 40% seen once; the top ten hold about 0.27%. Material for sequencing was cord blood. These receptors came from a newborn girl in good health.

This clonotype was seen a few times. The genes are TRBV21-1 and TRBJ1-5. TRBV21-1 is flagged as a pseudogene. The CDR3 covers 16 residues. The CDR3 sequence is CASSILEPNSNQPQHF. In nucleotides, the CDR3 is TGTGCCAGCAGCATTTTGGAGCCGAATAGCAATCAGCCCCAGCATTTT.

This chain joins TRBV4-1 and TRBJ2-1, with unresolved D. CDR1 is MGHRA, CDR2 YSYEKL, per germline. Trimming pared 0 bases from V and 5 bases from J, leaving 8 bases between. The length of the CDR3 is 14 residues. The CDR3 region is CASSQDRLDNEQFF. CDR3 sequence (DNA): TGCGCCAGCAGCCAAGATAGGCTAGACAATGAGCAGTTCTTC.

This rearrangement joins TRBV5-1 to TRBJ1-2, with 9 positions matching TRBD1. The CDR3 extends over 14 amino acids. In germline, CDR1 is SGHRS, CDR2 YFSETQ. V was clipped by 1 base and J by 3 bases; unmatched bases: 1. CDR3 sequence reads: CASSLRTGDYGYTF. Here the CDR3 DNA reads TGCGCCAGCAGCTTGAGGACAGGGGACTATGGCTACACCTTC.

CDR3 in DNA: TGTGCCAGCAGCCATTTTCTGCCCCGTACAGATACGCAGTATTTT. Its translation is CASSHFLPRTDTQYF. V usage is TRBV3-1 and J usage is TRBJ2-3; no clear D gene. This CDR3 has 15 amino acids. The V and J ends lost 3 bases and 3 bases respectively, with 13 bases between them. CDR1 is LGHDT and CDR2 is YNNKEL in the germline V gene (reference sequence).

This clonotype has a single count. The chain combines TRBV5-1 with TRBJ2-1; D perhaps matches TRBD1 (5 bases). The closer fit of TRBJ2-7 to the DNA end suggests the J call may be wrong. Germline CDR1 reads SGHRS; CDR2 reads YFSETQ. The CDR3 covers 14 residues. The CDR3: CASSFRESYNEQYF. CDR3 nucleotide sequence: TGCGCCAGCAGCTTCAGGGAATCCTACAATGAGCAGTACTTC.

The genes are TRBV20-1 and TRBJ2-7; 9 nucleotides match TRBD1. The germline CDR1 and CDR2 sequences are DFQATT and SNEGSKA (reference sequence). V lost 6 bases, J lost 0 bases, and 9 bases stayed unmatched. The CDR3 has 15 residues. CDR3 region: CSALDRDRVSYEQYF. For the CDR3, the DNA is TGCAGTGCCCTGGACCGGGACAGGGTCTCCTACGAGCAGTACTTC.

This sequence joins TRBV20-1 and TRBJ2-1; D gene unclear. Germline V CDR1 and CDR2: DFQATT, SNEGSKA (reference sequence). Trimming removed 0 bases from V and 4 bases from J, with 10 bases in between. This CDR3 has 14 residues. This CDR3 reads CSARDLETYNEQFF. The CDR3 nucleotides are TGCAGTGCTAGAGATCTCGAGACGTACAATGAGCAGTTCTTC.

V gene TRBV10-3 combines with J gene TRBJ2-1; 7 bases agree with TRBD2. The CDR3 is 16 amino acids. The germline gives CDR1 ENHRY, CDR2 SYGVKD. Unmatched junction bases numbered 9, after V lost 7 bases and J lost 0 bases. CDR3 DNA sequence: TGTGCCATCATGGGAGGGCATGCCCACTCCTACAATGAGCAGTTCTTC. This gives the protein CAIMGGHAHSYNEQFF.

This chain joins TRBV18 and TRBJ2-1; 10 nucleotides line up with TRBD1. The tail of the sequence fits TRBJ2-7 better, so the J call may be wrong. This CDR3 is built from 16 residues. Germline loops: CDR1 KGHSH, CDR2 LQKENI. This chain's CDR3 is CASSPPGQGDYNEQYF. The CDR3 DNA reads TGTGCCAGCTCACCACCCGGACAGGGGGACTACAATGAGCAGTACTTC.

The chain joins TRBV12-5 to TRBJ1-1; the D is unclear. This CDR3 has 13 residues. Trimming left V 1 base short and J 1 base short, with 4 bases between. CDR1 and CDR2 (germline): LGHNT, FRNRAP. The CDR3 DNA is TGTGCTAGTGGTTTGGGCGAGAACACTGAAGCTTTCTTT. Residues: CASGLGENTEAFF.

The CDR3 nucleotides read TGCAGTGCTAGAGCCCGTTTAGGGGGCCAGTACAATGAGCAGTACTTC. Its protein is CSARARLGGQYNEQYF. This chain links TRBV20-1 with TRBJ2-1, with TRBD1 matching over 7 bases. Matching the DNA end better, TRBJ2-7 makes the J call doubtful. From germline, CDR1 is DFQATT and CDR2 SNEGSKA (reference sequence). This CDR3 has 16 amino acids.

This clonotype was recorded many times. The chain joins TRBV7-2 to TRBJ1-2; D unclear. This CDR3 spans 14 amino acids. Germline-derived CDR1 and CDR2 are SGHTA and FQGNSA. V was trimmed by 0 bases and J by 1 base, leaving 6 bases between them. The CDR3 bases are TGTGCCAGCAGCTTAGCGGCGTATAACTATGGCTACACCTTC. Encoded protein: CASSLAAYNYGYTF. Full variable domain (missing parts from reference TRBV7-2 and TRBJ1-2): GAGVSQSPSNKVTEKGKDVELRCDPISGHTALYWYRQSLGQGLEFLIYFQGNSAPDKSGLPSDRFSAERTGGSVSTLTIQRTQQEDSAVYLCASSLAAYNYGYTFGSGTRLTVV.